This T cell receptor beta chain stems from a study of OX40 agonist ivuxolimab in advanced cancers. About the study: Patient treatment consisted of intravenous ivuxolimab administration every 2 weeks at 0.01 to 10 mg/kg. Enrolled patients in dose escalation had cancers that were hepatocellular carcinoma, melanoma, renal cell or head and neck cancer. Age averaged 60 years (range about 20 to 79), and approximately 80% were male.

CDR1 is MGHDK and CDR2 is SYGVNS in the germline V gene. Trimming pared 6 bases from V and 8 bases from J, leaving 10 bases between. The CDR3 consists of 11 residues. Assay: immunoSEQ multiplex PCR; the TCRdb copy retains only in-frame clones and omits some. The sample has 60,000 to 70,000 clones, 75% to 90% seen once. Study results and caveats: Some of the lowest clonal expansion was seen in partial responders at 0.1-3.0 mg/kg.

In this sample, this clone turned up once. The antigen is unknown. The chain recombines TRBV25-1 with TRBJ1-1, with D maybe TRBD1 (5 bases). The source of this sequence is an adult with an advanced solid tumor such as melanoma, head and neck, liver or kidney cancer. Material: CD4+ or CD8+ T cells sorted from blood, obtained in a trial of the OX40 agonist ivuxolimab. CDR3 in amino acids: CASSQGPEAFF. The CDR3 region has the DNA TGTGCCAGCAGCCAGGGACCCGAAGCTTTCTTT.